This TCR beta chain emerged from a study of Ad26.COV2.S vaccination and SARS-CoV-2 variants. As for the study in general: Ad26.COV2.S was injected intramuscularly once or twice, 56 days apart.

Broader study findings: Similar non-spike TCR breadth was seen in vaccine and placebo recipients. Measures of TCR breadth and depth may have fallen short of total T cell responses.

TCRdb's table, derived via immunoSEQ multiplex PCR, lists solely in-frame clones and lacks some. The repertoire holds around 300,000 clones, with 88% as singletons. As to treatment: about 20 received Ad26.COV2.S at low or high dose, single or two shots; 5 received placebo; per-sample allocation not given. It was on day 63 after the first vaccine or placebo injection that samples were taken. Boston hosted the donor, who was an adult aged 18-55 years. This clone appeared once. No antigen is known for it. Trimming took 4 bases from V and 5 from J, leaving 11 bases between them. This CDR3 has 13 amino acids. Germline loops: CDR1 MDHEN, CDR2 SYDVKM.

The sample in question was peripheral blood, obtained in a trial of Ad26.COV2.S vaccine versus placebo. The sequence was collected from a person aged 18-65 years who received the Ad26.COV2.S COVID-19 vaccine or a placebo. The V gene is TRBV28, the J gene TRBJ1-1, with D uncertain. The CDR3 nucleotides are TGTGCCAGCAGTTCCCCCGGGCCTACTGAAGCTTTCTTT. Its protein product is CASSSPGPTEAFF.